The source of this T cell receptor (beta chain) is a study of cytomegalovirus exposure and HLA in healthy donors. General study findings and limits: Published work reported that the classifier diagnosed cytomegalovirus status with high specificity and sensitivity. As was reported, the HLA-A and HLA-B alleles of most subjects were accurately predicted from TCR beta sequences.

This clone has just a few counts. What it binds is unknown. These donors, healthy bone marrow donors, were studied. The PCR contained 60 Vbeta and 13 Jbeta primers. Original data processing: A follow-up analysis tallied some 80 million unique TCR beta chains, some 11 million shared. Here immunoSEQ multiplex PCR was the method, and the copy in TCRdb shows in-frame clones only, minus some. V, J and clone size are taken as reported in that table, and D and trimming were inferred from the DNA itself. The top ten clones hold less than 2% of a sample with 77,000 or so clones, about four fifths of them seen once. Sequencing was carried out using PBMCs. This sequence was found in a man aged 35 to 55 in good health and CMV-seronegative.

CDR3 loop: CASSPRQVHEQFF. The CDR3 region has the DNA TGTGCCAGCTCACCTAGACAGGTCCATGAGCAGTTCTTC. The chain has TRBV18 and TRBJ2-1; D might be TRBD1 (6 bases). The germline gives CDR1 KGHSH, CDR2 LQKENI. The CDR3 loop spans 13 amino acids. Trimming shortened V by 3 bases and J by 8 bases, and 11 bases separated the two germline ends.